This T cell receptor beta chain was retrieved from a study of blood T cell repertoires in COVID-19 (dated by TCRdb to 2020 to 2022). General notes on the study: Collaborator samples came from the United States, Italy and Spain and covered acute and convalescent phases of COVID-19. A de-identified subject ID, COVID-19 status, age in years and sex were almost always included in the sample metadata. Where HLA class I and class II types were available, the types were taken from metadata supplied by the sample provider, not from assay-based typing. The samples were drawn from the first 160 participants of the ongoing ImmuneRACE study and from 950 to 1,500 subjects provided by 6 global collaborators. The prospective study material was composed of cDNA or gDNA derived from T cells, B-cell-depleted T cells, or PBMCs. Subjects who had been exposed to COVID-19, were actively infected with it, or had recovered from it provided the deeply sampled blood TCRbeta repertoires that made up the dataset. A freely available public database, intended as a resource for researchers studying the immune response to SARS-CoV-2, is where the repertoires were released.

On the study overall, not on this receptor specifically: The quantity of clinical and demographic metadata differed by source and by participant and was supplied without curation.

With respect to this clone: Its binding antigen is unknown. No quality values exist for individual bases; no much larger clone is one base distant.

TCRbeta CDR3 regions were amplified from genomic DNA by means of the immunoSEQ Assay, a bias-controlled multiplex PCR. In the authors' own workflow: The number of nucleated cells in each sample was estimated from the amplification of reference gene primers within the assay. Sequence reads were collapsed and filtered to measure the absolute abundance of every unique TCRbeta CDR3 rearrangement. Productive Simpson clonality was computed per sample as the square root of Simpson's diversity index over productive rearrangements. TCRdb mirrors the immuneACCESS table, restricted to in-frame sequences. Some clones are absent from its copies; in checked studies, under half trace to an unresolved V gene, and the reason for the others is unknown. V, J and clone size derive from that table, while D and trimming were established from the DNA sequence. The sample records some 150,000 clones, more than 80% of which are singletons. Approximately 6.5% of the sample is taken by the ten largest.

Each collaborating institution followed its own protocols to collect whole blood in K2EDTA tubes. Collaborator samples were shipped for TCRbeta analysis as frozen whole blood, isolated PBMCs, or DNA extracted from either sample type. Counted from cysteine to phenylalanine, this CDR3 has 15 amino acids. Of the read, only the CDR3 DNA is kept; its 45 bases are in frame from base 1. Here V drops 1 base and J drops 8 bases, and the junction holds 7 bases not matched to any gene. The germline V gene specifies SGHAT as CDR1 and FQNNGV as CDR2. The rearrangement combines TRBV11-2 with TRBJ2-1; the junction holds 8 bases that match TRBD2. The sequence was obtained from a human donor in a cohort sampled during active COVID-19. Sequenced material: peripheral blood. The nucleotide sequence reads TGTGCCAGCAGCTTAGGGGGGACTAGGAGGGATGAGCAGTTCTTC. Its protein reads: CASSLGGTRRDEQFF.